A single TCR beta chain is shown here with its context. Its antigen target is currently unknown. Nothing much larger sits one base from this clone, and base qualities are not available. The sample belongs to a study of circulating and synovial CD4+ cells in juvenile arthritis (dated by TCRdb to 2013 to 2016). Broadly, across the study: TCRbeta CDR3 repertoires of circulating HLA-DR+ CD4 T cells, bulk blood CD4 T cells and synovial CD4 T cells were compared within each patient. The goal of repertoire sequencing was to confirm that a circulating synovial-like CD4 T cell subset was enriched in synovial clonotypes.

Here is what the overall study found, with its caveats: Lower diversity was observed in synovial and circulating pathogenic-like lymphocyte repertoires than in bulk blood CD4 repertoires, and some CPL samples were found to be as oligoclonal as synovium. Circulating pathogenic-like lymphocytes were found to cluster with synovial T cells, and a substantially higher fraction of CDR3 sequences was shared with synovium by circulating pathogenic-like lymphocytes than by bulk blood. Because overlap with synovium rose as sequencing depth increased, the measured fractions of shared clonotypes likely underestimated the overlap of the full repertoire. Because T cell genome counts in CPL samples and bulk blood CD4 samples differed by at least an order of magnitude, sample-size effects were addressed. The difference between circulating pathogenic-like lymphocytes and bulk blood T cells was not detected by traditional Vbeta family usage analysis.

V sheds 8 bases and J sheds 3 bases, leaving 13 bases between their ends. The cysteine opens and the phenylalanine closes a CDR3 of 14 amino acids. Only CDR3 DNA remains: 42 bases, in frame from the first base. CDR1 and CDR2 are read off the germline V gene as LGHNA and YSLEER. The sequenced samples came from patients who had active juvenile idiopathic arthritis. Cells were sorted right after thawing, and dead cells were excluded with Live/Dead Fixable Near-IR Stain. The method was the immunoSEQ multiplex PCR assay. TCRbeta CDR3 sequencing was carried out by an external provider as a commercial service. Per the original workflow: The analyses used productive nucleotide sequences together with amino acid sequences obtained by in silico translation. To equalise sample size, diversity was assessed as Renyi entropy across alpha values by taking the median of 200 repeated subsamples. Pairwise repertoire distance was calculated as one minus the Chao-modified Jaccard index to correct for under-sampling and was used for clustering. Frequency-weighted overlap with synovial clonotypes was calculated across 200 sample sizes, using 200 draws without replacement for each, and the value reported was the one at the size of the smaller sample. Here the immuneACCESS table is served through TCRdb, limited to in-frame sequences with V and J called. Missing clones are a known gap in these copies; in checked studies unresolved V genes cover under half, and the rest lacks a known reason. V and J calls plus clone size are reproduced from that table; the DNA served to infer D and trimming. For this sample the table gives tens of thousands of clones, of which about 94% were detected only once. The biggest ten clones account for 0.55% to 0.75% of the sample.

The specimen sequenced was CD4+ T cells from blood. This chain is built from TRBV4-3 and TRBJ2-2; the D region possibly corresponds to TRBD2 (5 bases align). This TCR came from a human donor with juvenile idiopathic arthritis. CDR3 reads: CASGTTGYTGELFF. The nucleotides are TGCGCCAGCGGTACCACGGGGTACACCGGGGAGCTGTTTTTT.